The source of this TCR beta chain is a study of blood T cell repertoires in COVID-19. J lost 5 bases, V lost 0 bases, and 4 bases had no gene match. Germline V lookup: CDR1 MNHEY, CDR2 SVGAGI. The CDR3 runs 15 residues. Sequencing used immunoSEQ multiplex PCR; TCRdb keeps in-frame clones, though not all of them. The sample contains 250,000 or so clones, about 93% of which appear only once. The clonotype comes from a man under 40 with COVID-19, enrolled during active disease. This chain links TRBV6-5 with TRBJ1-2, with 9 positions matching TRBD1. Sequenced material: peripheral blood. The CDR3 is CASSYSGQGDYGYTF. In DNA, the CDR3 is TGTGCCAGCAGTTACTCGGGACAGGGTGATTATGGCTACACCTTC.